The sequence of this T cell receptor (beta chain) was determined in a study of cytomegalovirus exposure and HLA in healthy donors. Overall study results and limits: Some V segments (TRBV6-2 and TRBV6-3 among them) were excluded as indistinguishable. The authors enumerated 150 to 200 TCR beta chains as linked to cytomegalovirus. Most subjects' HLA-A and HLA-B alleles were reportedly predicted from TCR beta sequences.

The CDR3 is 15 residues long. Germline loops: CDR1 SGHTA, CDR2 FQGNSA. V lost 5 bases and J lost 2, with 15 bases in between. A remark on this clone: As yet, its antigen is unknown.

Researchers ran the PCR with 60 Vbeta and 13 Jbeta primers. Sequencing was performed with immunoSEQ multiplex PCR; in TCRdb, only in-frame clones are kept and a portion is missing. The table shows approximately 190,000 clones, with more than 75% occurring only once. V usage is TRBV7-2 and J usage is TRBJ1-1; D is unresolved. Sequencing input: PBMCs. The receptor was derived from a woman aged 50 to 60 in good health and CMV-seropositive. CDR3 coding DNA: TGTGCCAGCAGCCCCGATGGAACAGCTAACACTGAAGCTTTCTTT. Protein sequence: CASSPDGTANTEAFF.